This TCR beta chain came from a study of cytomegalovirus exposure and HLA in healthy donors. Both 60 Vbeta primers and 13 Jbeta primers went into the PCR. Clones were read by immunoSEQ multiplex PCR, and TCRdb kept only the in-frame ones, dropping some. The sample lists about 150,000 clones, approximately 80% occurring once. CDR3 length: 15 amino acids. Germline CDR1 reads MDHEN; CDR2 reads SYDVKM. The J segment lost 3 bases and the V segment lost 9 bases, leaving 11 bases of the junction unmatched. A remark on this clone: The antigen is unknown.

Study conclusions and caveats: Testing in vitro showed three CMV-associated chains specific for CMV antigens.

The TCR sequence derives from a man in his thirties or forties in good health and CMV-seropositive. V gene TRBV28 combines with J gene TRBJ2-5, with TRBD2 matching over 9 bases. Sequences were obtained from PBMCs. The CDR3 DNA reads as TGTGCCAGTTCTGGGGGGCGGGAGGGAAAAGAGACCCAGTACTTC. This encodes CASSGGREGKETQYF.